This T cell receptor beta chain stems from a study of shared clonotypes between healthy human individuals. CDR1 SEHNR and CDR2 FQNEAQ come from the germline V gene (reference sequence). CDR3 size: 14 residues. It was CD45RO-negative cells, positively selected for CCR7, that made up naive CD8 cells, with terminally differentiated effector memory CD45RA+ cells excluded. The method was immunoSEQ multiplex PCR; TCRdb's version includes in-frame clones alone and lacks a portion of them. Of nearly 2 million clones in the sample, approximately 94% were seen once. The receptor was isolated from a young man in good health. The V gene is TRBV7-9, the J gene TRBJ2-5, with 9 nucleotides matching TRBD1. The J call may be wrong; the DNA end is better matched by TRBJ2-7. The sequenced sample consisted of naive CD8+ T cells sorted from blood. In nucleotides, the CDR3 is TGTGCCAGCAGCTTGGGACAGGGAGTCGGCGAGCAGTACTTC. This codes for CASSLGQGVGEQYF.